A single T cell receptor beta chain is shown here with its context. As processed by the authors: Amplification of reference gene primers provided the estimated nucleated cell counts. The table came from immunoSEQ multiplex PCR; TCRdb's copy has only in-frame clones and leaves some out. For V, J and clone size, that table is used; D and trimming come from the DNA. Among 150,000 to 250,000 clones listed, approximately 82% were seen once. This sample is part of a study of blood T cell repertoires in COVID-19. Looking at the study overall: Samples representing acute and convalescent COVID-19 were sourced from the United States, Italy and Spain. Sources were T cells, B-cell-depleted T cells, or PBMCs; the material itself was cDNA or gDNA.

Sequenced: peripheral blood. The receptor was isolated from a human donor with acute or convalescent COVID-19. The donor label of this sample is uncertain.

CDR3 protein: CASSFPQGGSDTQYF. The CDR3 region has the DNA TGTGCCAGCAGCTTCCCGCAGGGCGGTTCAGATACGCAGTATTTT. V usage is TRBV5-4 and J usage is TRBJ2-3, with D tentatively TRBD1 (5 bases). CDR3 size: 15 residues. V was cut by 2 bases and J by 4 bases, with 14 bases left in between. CDR1 SGHNT and CDR2 YYREEE come from the germline V gene (reference sequence).